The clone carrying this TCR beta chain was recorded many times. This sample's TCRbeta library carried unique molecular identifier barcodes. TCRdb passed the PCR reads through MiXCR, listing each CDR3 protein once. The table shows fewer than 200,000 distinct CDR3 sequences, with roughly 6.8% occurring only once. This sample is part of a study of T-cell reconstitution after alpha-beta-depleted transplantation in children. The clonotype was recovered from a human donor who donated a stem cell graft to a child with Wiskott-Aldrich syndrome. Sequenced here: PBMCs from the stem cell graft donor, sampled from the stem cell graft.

CDR3 sequence (DNA): TGTGCCAGCAGCTTAGAAGGGCTAGCGGGGATATCCTACAATGAGCAGTTCTTC. Translating it yields CASSLEGLAGISYNEQFF. This chain links TRBV11-2 with TRBJ2-1, with 9 nucleotides matching TRBD2. This CDR3 region has 18 residues. Germline CDR1 is SGHAT and CDR2 is FQNNGV. Trimming removed 0 bases from V and 1 base from J; junction bases left unmatched: 7.